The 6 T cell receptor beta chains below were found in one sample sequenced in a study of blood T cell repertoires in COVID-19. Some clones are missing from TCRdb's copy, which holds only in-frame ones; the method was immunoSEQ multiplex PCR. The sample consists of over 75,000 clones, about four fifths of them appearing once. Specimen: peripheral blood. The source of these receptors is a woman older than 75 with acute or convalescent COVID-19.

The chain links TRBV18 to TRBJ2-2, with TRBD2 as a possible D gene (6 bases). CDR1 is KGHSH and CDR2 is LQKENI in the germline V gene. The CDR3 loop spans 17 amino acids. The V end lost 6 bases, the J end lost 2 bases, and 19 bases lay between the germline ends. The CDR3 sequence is CASSSRREHVNTGELFF. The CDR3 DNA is TGTGCCAGCTCGTCACGGAGGGAGCACGTAAACACCGGGGAGCTGTTTTTT.

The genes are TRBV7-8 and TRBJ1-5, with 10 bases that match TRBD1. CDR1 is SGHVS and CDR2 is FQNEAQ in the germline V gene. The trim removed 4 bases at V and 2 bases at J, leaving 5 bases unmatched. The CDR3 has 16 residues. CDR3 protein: CASSSSGTGGNQPQHF. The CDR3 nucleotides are TGTGCCAGCAGCTCCTCCGGGACAGGGGGCAATCAGCCCCAGCATTTT.

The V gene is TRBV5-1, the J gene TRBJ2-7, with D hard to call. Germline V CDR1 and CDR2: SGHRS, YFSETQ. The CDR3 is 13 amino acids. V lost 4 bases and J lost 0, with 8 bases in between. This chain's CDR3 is CASSLFSSYEQYF. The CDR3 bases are TGCGCCAGCAGCCTCTTTAGCTCCTACGAGCAGTACTTC.

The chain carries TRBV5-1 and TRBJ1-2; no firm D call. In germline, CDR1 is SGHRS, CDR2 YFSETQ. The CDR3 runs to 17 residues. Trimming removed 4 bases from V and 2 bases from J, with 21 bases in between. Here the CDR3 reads CASSLQPGREGNYGYTF. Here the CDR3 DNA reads TGCGCCAGCAGCCTACAACCTGGACGGGAAGGGAACTATGGCTACACCTTC.

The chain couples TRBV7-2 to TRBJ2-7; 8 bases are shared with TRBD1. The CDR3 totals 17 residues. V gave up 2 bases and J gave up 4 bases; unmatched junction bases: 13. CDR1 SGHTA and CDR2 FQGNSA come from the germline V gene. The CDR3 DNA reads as TGTGCCAGCAGCTTATATCCCCCCGGGACAGGACAATACGAGCAGTACTTC. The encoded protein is CASSLYPPGTGQYEQYF.

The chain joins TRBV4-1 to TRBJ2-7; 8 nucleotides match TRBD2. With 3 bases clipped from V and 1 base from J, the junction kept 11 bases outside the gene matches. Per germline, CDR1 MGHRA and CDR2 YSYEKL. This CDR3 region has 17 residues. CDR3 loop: CASSHPPGGKRSYEQYF. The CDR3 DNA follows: TGCGCCAGCAGCCACCCCCCGGGGGGGAAAAGGTCCTACGAGCAGTACTTC.